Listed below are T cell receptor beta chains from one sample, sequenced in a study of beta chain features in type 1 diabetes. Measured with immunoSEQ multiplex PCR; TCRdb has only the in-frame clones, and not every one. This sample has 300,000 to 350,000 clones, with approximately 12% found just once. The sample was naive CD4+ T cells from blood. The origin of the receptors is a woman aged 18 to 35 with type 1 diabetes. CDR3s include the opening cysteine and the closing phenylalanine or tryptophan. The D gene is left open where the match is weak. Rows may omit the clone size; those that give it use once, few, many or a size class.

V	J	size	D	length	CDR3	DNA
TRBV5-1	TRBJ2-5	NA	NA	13	CASSLDPEGTQYF	TGCGCCAGCAGCTTGGACCCCGAGGGGACCCAGTACTTC
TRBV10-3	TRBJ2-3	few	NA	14	CAISDSRATDTQYF	TGTGCCATCAGTGACTCGCGGGCCACAGATACGCAGTATTTT
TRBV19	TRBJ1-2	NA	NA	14	CASSGQLELYGYTF	TGTGCCAGTAGTGGACAGCTAGAACTCTATGGCTACACCTTC
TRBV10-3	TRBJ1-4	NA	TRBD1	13	CAMTGTGNEKLFF	TGTGCCATGACCGGGACAGGGAATGAAAAACTGTTTTTT
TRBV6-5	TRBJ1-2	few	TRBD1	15	CASSYSGTGVYGYTF	TGTGCCAGCAGTTACAGCGGCACAGGGGTTTATGGCTACACCTTC
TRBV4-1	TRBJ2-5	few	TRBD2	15	CASSQGPGLSETQYF	TGCGCCAGCAGCCAGGGACCGGGACTATCAGAGACCCAGTACTTC
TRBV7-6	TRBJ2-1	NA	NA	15	CASSLLSGVFSEQFF	TGTGCCAGCAGCTTATTGTCGGGAGTTTTTAGTGAGCAGTTCTTC
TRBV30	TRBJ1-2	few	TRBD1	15	CAWSPSGTQGGGYTF	TGTGCCTGGAGCCCCTCCGGCACCCAAGGGGGCGGCTACACCTTC
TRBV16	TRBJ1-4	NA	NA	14	CASSSGQMQEKLFF	TGTGCCAGCAGCTCAGGACAGATGCAGGAAAAACTGTTTTTT
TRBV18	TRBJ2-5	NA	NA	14	CASSPPSVQETQYF	TGTGCCAGCTCACCACCGTCTGTCCAAGAGACCCAGTACTTC
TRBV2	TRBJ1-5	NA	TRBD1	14	CASSVGQGLPPQHF	TGTGCCAGCAGTGTAGGACAGGGTCTCCCGCCCCAGCATTTT
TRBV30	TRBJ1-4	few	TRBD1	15	CAWSAQGGGGEKLFF	TGTGCCTGGAGTGCCCAAGGGGGCGGTGGTGAAAAACTGTTTTTT
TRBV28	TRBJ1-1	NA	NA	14	CASSSPRDTTEAFF	TGTGCCAGCAGTTCTCCCCGGGACACCACTGAAGCTTTCTTT
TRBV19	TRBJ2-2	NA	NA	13	CASSMAEVGELFF	TGTGCCAGTAGTATGGCGGAAGTCGGGGAGCTGTTTTTT
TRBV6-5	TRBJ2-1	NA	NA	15	CASSYSDRQLNEQFF	TGTGCCAGCAGTTACTCCGACAGGCAACTCAATGAGCAGTTCTTC
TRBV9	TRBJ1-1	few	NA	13	CASSVMPGRDAFF	TGTGCCAGCAGCGTCATGCCGGGGAGGGATGCTTTCTTT
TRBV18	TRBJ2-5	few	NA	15	CASSPRARGAETQYF	TGTGCCAGCTCACCAAGGGCCAGGGGCGCAGAGACCCAGTACTTC
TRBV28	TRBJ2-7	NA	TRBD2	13	CASSAPAGVGQYF	TGTGCCAGCAGTGCCCCAGCGGGAGTGGGGCAGTACTTC
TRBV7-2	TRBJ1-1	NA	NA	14	CASSSWRGNTEAFF	TGTGCCAGCAGCTCATGGAGAGGGAACACTGAAGCTTTCTTT
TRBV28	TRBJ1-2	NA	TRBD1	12	CASSSGTAIYTF	TGTGCCAGCAGTTCCGGGACAGCAATCTACACCTTC
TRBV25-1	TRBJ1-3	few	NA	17	CASSAPITDSSGNTIYF	TGTGCCAGCAGTGCCCCTATAACGGACAGCTCTGGAAACACCATATATTTT
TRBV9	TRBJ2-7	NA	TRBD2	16	CASSGTGTSGTYEQYF	TGTGCCAGCAGCGGCACCGGGACTAGCGGGACCTACGAGCAGTACTTC
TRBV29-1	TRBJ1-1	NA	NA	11	CSVAGLYEAFF	TGCAGCGTTGCAGGACTGTATGAAGCTTTCTTT
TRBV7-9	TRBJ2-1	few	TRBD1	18	CASSTGVRQGRSYNEQFF	TGTGCCAGCAGCACCGGTGTAAGACAGGGGCGCTCCTACAATGAGCAGTTCTTC